This TCR beta chain appears in the sequencing data of a study of regulatory T cells in long-lasting Graves disease. The wider study: For a period under 3 months, newly diagnosed Graves' patients had taken antithyroid drugs. The study's findings and limits: Persistent patients had more shared public clonotypes (around 2,700) than new patients (about 970). Less diverse TCR repertoires were seen in persistent Graves' patients than in newly diagnosed ones.

This CDR3 has 15 amino acids. The germline gives CDR1 SGHRS, CDR2 YFSETQ. V shed 6 bases and J 4 bases; nucleotides not matched to a gene: 7. This clonotype came up many times. Antigen unknown. Through Arm-PCR of CDR3 regions and iRepertoire HTBI primers, TCR beta libraries were built. From the multiplex PCR reads, TCRdb called clonotypes with MiXCR, one entry per CDR3 protein. This table has about 470,000 distinct CDR3 sequences, around 14% appearing once. Time point indicated: newly diagnosed GD, antithyroid drugs for less than 3 months. The TCR library was made from RNA that had been extracted from PBMCs in TRIzol. These data are also associated with another study on T cells in Graves' hyperthyroidism and ophthalmopathy. This second study says: Primed by the HTBI set, a first-round RT-PCR was run on the TCR CDR3.

The input for sequencing was peripheral blood mononuclear cells (PBMCs), taken at new diagnosis, from a patient treated with antithyroid drugs. The chain carries TRBV5-1 and TRBJ2-7, with 13 bases identical to TRBD2. The TCR sequence derives from a woman aged 25-40 years with Graves disease. The CDR3 coding sequence is TGCGCCAGCAACCCGGGACTAGCGGGAAATTACGAGCAGTACTTC. It encodes CASNPGLAGNYEQYF. Supplemented by reference TRBV5-1 and TRBJ2-7, the full variable domain reads KAGVTQTPRYLIKTRGQQVTLSCSPISGHRSVSWYQQTPGQGLQFLFEYFSETQRNKGNFPGRFSGRQFSNSRSEMNVSTLELGDSALYLCASNPGLAGNYEQYFGPGTRLTVT.